These T cell receptor beta chains were read from a single sample in a study of early T cells in non-severe SARS-CoV-2 infection. MiXCR, applied by TCRdb to the 5' RACE reads, yields one record per CDR3 protein. The sample contains approximately 34,000 distinct CDR3 sequences, almost 5.5% of which appear only once. The source material was whole blood, sampled at baseline. Receptors originate from an adult who was a healthcare worker with PCR-confirmed SARS-CoV-2 infection or an uninfected control (not recorded which). Both conserved end residues are part of each CDR3. A D gene is named only where the DNA matches it firmly. Clone size, where shown, is once, few, many, or a class for clones that have expanded.

cdr3_aa cdr3_nt v_call d_call j_call clone_size
CASSLPGLAALEQYF TGTGCCAGCAGCCTCCCGGGACTAGCGGCCCTGGAGCAGTACTTC TRBV28 TRBD2 TRBJ2-7 many
CASSTREGGDEQFF TGTGCCAGTAGTACGCGGGAGGGTGGCGATGAGCAGTTCTTC TRBV19 TRBD2 TRBJ2-1 .
CASTSPASGNTIYF TGTGCCAGTACCTCCCCGGCCTCTGGAAACACCATATATTTT TRBV19 . TRBJ1-3 many
CASSYGGQLSSGNTTYF TGTGCCAGCAGTTACGGGGGCCAGCTTTCCTCTGGAAACACCACATATTTT TRBV6-6 . TRBJ1-3 many
CASSTPGAGRWNEQFF TGTGCCAGTAGTACCCCCGGGGCGGGCCGGTGGAATGAGCAGTTCTTC TRBV19 . TRBJ2-1 many
CASSPYRERTEAFF TGTGCCAGTAGTCCTTACAGGGAACGTACTGAAGCTTTCTTT TRBV19 . TRBJ1-1 many
CSARDPGAGRRGEQFF TGCAGTGCTAGAGATCCCGGCGCCGGGAGACGAGGCGAGCAGTTCTTC TRBV20-1 . TRBJ2-1 few
CASSLNSGATGELFF TGTGCCAGCAGCTTGAATAGCGGGGCGACCGGGGAGCTGTTTTTT TRBV5-6 TRBD2 TRBJ2-2 many
CSAFGLEDHNEQFF TGCAGTGCTTTCGGACTAGAAGACCACAATGAGCAGTTCTTC TRBV20-1 TRBD2 TRBJ2-1 many
CASSPSARVDYGYTF TGTGCCAGCTCACCATCTGCCAGGGTCGACTATGGCTACACCTTC TRBV18 . TRBJ1-2 many
CASSHPAGATYEQYF TGCGCCAGCAGCCACCCAGCGGGAGCAACCTACGAGCAGTACTTC TRBV4-1 TRBD2 TRBJ2-7 many
CSAGQGWGNQPQHF TGCAGTGCTGGACAGGGTTGGGGCAATCAGCCCCAGCATTTT TRBV20-1 TRBD1 TRBJ1-5 many
CSARGGSKAVSYEQYF TGCAGTGCTAGAGGCGGGAGTAAAGCGGTCTCCTACGAGCAGTACTTC TRBV20-1 TRBD2 TRBJ2-7 many
CASSLRVTSTDTQYF TGTGCCAGCAGCTTAAGAGTGACTAGCACAGATACGCAGTATTTT TRBV7-6 . TRBJ2-3 many
CASSRIGGPNEKLFF TGCGCCAGCAGCCGTATCGGGGGACCTAATGAAAAACTGTTTTTT TRBV4-3 . TRBJ1-4 many
CASSRGLAEGNIQYF TGTGCCAGCAGTCGGGGACTAGCGGAGGGAAACATTCAGTACTTC TRBV6-5 TRBD2 TRBJ2-4 few
CASSPHGGGETQYF TGTGCCAGCAGTCCCCACGGCGGCGGTGAGACCCAGTACTTC TRBV28 . TRBJ2-5 many
CASSLWVGGSKNIQYF TGTGCCAGCAGTTTATGGGTCGGGGGGTCCAAAAACATTCAGTACTTC TRBV28 TRBD2 TRBJ2-4 many
CASSDPGARDGYTF TGTGCCAGCAGTGACCCAGGGGCCCGCGATGGCTACACCTTC TRBV2 . TRBJ1-2 few
CASSYGKARPNTEAFF TGTGCCAGCAGTTACGGAAAAGCCAGGCCTAACACTGAAGCTTTCTTT TRBV6-5 . TRBJ1-1 many
CSARDLGTGLYEQYF TGCAGTGCTAGAGATCTGGGGACAGGGTTATACGAGCAGTACTTC TRBV20-1 TRBD1 TRBJ2-7 many
CASSLGSDTQYF TGTGCCAGCAGCTTAGGCTCAGATACGCAGTATTTT TRBV11-2 . TRBJ2-3 many
CASSQTGTRISSSYNEQFF TGTGCCAGCAGCCAGACCGGGACTAGAATCTCAAGCTCCTACAATGAGCAGTTCTTC TRBV3-1 TRBD2 TRBJ2-1 few
CARLQTQHF TGTGCCAGGTTGCAAACCCAGCATTTT TRBV6-2/TRBV6-3 . TRBJ1-5 .
CASSLNLMGNEETQYF TGTGCCAGCAGCCTTAATCTCATGGGAAACGAAGAGACCCAGTACTTC TRBV11-2 . TRBJ2-5 many
CASSPGRPGQPQHF TGTGCCAGCAGCCCCGGACGGCCTGGTCAGCCCCAGCATTTT TRBV5-5 . TRBJ1-5 many
CASSYSTGINEQFF TGTGCCAGCAGTTACTCGACGGGGATCAATGAGCAGTTCTTC TRBV6-2/TRBV6-3 . TRBJ2-1 .
CASSDGGQFF TGTGCCAGCAGTGATGGGGGGCAGTTCTTC TRBV2 . TRBJ2-1 many
CASSRLGYEQYF TGTGCCAGCAGCCGACTAGGGTACGAGCAGTACTTC TRBV27 . TRBJ2-7 few
CSAPVGGRYWEQYF TGCAGTGCTCCCGTGGGGGGGCGGTATTGGGAGCAGTACTTC TRBV20-1 . TRBJ2-7 many
CASSRVLRLGEKLFF TGCGCCAGCAGCCGGGTGCTTAGGTTGGGAGAAAAACTGTTTTTT TRBV4-1 . TRBJ1-4 many
CASSQSRTYGYTF TGTGCCAGCAGCCAAAGTAGGACCTATGGCTACACCTTC TRBV28 . TRBJ1-2 many
CASSLTSRNTDTQYF TGCGCCAGCAGCTTGACTAGCAGAAACACAGATACGCAGTATTTT TRBV5-1 . TRBJ2-3 .
CASSQDPLLEQYF TGCGCCAGCAGCCAAGATCCCCTCCTGGAGCAGTACTTC TRBV4-1 . TRBJ2-7 many
CASSLRVGVGGEKLFF TGTGCCAGCAGCCTACGCGTAGGGGTGGGAGGCGAAAAACTGTTTTTT TRBV3-1 . TRBJ1-4 many
CASSLGRVLADTQYF TGTGCCAGCAGCTTAGGACGGGTACTGGCTGATACGCAGTATTTT TRBV11-2 . TRBJ2-3 .
CATSSGQGTNEQFF TGTGCCACCTCGTCCGGACAGGGGACCAATGAGCAGTTCTTC TRBV15 TRBD1 TRBJ2-1 few